The sequence of this T cell receptor (beta chain) was determined in a study of T cell repertoires in cytomegalovirus infection. Study as a whole: Both CMV infection and a matching HLA type were indicated by public TCR beta signatures.

Trimming removed 5 bases from V and 4 bases from J, with 14 bases in between. Germline lookup yields CDR1 SGHAT and CDR2 FQDESV (reference sequence). There are 14 residues in the CDR3. Overall study results and limits: CMV-specific TCR beta clonotypes restricted by HLA-C were the ones dominating the ex vivo response. Frequencies of public TCR beta families were cumulated, and this identified carriers of CMV plus the relevant HLA.

TCRdb independently ran MiXCR on the reads; one entry per CDR3 protein. The table has 200,000 or so distinct CDR3 sequences, approximately 30% seen once; the top ten hold around 29%. About this clonotype itself: The antigen is not known.

The rearrangement joins TRBV11-1 to TRBJ1-1; TRBD1 is a possible D gene (6 bases). Sequenced: PBMCs. The source is a human donor in good health (CMV status not recorded). Some clones in this sample may be carry-over from other donors' samples. CDR3 amino acids: CASSPQEGGTEAFF. The DNA for the CDR3 is TGTGCCAGCAGCCCACAGGAGGGGGGCACTGAAGCTTTCTTT.